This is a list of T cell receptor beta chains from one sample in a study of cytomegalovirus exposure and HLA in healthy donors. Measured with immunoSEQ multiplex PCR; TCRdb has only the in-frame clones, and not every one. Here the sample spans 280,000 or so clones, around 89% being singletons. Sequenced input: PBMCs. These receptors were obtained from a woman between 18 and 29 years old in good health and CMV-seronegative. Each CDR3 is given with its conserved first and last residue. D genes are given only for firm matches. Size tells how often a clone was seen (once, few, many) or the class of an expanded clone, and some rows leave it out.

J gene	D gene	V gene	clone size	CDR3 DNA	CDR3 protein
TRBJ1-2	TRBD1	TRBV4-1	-	TGCGCCAGCAGCCAAGACAGGGACAGGGGCTATGGCTACACCTTC	CASSQDRDRGYGYTF
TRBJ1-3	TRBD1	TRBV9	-	TGTGCCAGCAGCGAAGGACAGGTTCTCCCCCCGACCATATATTTT	CASSEGQVLPPTIYF
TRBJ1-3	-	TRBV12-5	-	TGTGCTAGTGGTTTGGTAGGACAGAGCTCTGGAAACACCATATATTTT	CASGLVGQSSGNTIYF
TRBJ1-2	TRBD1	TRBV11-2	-	TGTGCCAGCAGCCCCTCGACAGGGCGTATTGGCTATGGCTACACCTTC	CASSPSTGRIGYGYTF
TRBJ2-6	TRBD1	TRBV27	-	TGTGCCAGCACCACCCCAGGGGGACAGGGGACGGGGGGGGCCAACGTCCTGACTTTC	CASTTPGGQGTGGANVLTF
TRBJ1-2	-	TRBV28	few	TGTGCCAGCAGTTTATCTACAGGGCGGGACTATGGCTACACCTTC	CASSLSTGRDYGYTF
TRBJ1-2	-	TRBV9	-	TGTGCCAGCAGCCTAGGGGGGGGCCCAGGGGTCACCTTC	CASSLGGGPGVTF
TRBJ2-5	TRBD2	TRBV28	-	TGTGCCAGCAGTTCTAACTTTCTGGGAGGGAAGACCCAGTACTTC	CASSSNFLGGKTQYF
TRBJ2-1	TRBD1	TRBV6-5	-	TGTGCCAGCAGCCCCTCGGACAGGGAGAATGAGCAGTTCTTC	CASSPSDRENEQFF
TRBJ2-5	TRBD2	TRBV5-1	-	TGCGCCAGCAGCTTGAGCGGGAGTGACGAGACCCAGTACTTC	CASSLSGSDETQYF
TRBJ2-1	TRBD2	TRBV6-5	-	TGTGCCAGCAGTTACTCGCCCAGCGGGACCCACAATGAGCAGTTCTTC	CASSYSPSGTHNEQFF
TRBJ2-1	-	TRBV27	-	TGTGCCAGCAGCCCCGGCCTAGCGCCTTTCAATGAGCAGTTCTTC	CASSPGLAPFNEQFF
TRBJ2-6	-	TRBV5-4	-	TGTGCCAGCAGCCCCCCCCTAGGGGTCTCTGGGGCCAACGTCCTGACTTTC	CASSPPLGVSGANVLTF
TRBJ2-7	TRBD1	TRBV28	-	TGTGCCAGCAGTATACCCGGGACAGGGCACTACGAGCAGTACTTC	CASSIPGTGHYEQYF
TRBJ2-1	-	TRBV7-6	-	TGTGCCAGCAGCTCTCAGCAGGGGTCCTACAATGAGCAGTTCTTC	CASSSQQGSYNEQFF
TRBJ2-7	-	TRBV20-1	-	TGCAGTGCTAGAGATCAAAACGAGCAGTACTTC	CSARDQNEQYF
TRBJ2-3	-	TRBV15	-	TGTGCCACCAGCAGAGTTAACCCAGTTAATACGCAGTATTTT	CATSRVNPVNTQYF
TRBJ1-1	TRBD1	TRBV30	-	TGTGCCTGGGGGACAGGCGTAGTGACTGAAGCTTTCTTT	CAWGTGVVTEAFF
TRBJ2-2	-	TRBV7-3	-	TGTGCCAGCAGCTTAAGTCGCACCGGGGAGCTGTTTTTT	CASSLSRTGELFF
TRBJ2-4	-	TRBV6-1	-	TGTGCCAGCAGAATACAGTTAGGCAAAAACATTCAGTACTTC	CASRIQLGKNIQYF
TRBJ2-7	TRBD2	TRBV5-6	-	TGTGCCAGCAGCTTGATAGCGGGAGGCTCCTACGAGCAGTACTTC	CASSLIAGGSYEQYF
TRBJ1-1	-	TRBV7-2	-	TGTGCCAGCAGCTTAGTTGGAAGCCAGGGGACTGAAGCTTTCTTT	CASSLVGSQGTEAFF
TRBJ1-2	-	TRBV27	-	TGTGCCAGCAGTTCAGGGACATATGGCTACACCTTC	CASSSGTYGYTF
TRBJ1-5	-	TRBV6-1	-	TGTGCCAGCAGTGAAGATGCGGCATATAGCAATCAGCCCCAGCATTTT	CASSEDAAYSNQPQHF
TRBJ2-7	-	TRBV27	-	TGTGCCAGCAGTTCCCGGGAAGCCTACGAGCAGTACTTC	CASSSREAYEQYF
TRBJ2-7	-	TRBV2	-	TGTGCCAGCAGGCCGGACGGGGTACGGGAGCAGTACTTC	CASRPDGVREQYF
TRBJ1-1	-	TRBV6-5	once	TGTGCCAGCAGTTGGGAGGCTAACACTGAAGCTTTCTTT	CASSWEANTEAFF
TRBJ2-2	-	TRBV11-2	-	TGTGCCAGCAGCCCTACGACTCTTTCGGCGAGCGGGGAGCTGTTTTTT	CASSPTTLSASGELFF
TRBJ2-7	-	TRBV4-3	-	TGCGCCAGCAGCCAAGAAACTAGCCACGAGCAGTACTTC	CASSQETSHEQYF
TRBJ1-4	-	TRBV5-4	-	TGTGCCAGCAGCTGGGGGCGGGGGCCTAATGAAAAACTGTTTTTT	CASSWGRGPNEKLFF
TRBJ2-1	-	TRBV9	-	TGTGCCAGCAGCGTAGCGGGATACAATGAGCAGTTCTTC	CASSVAGYNEQFF
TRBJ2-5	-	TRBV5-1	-	TGCGCCAGCAGCTTGGGTCCGGGGGAGACCCAGTACTTC	CASSLGPGETQYF
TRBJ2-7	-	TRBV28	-	TGTGCCAGCTTGGGGGACAATTCCTACGAGCAGTACTTC	CASLGDNSYEQYF
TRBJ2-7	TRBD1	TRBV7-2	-	TGTGCCAGCAGCTTAGAAGGGGGCTTTAGGGAGCAGTACTTC	CASSLEGGFREQYF
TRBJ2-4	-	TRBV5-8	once	TGTGCCAGCAGCTTGGACAGCATATTTCCAAACATTCAGTACTTC	CASSLDSIFPNIQYF
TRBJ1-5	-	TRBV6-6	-	TGTGCCAGCAGTTACTCGGACAGAGCTCAGCCCCAGCATTTT	CASSYSDRAQPQHF
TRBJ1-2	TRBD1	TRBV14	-	TGTGCCAGCAGCCACTCCGGGACAGGGGTTGGTTACACCTTC	CASSHSGTGVGYTF
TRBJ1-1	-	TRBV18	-	TGTGCCAGCTCTCGGGAAGGGAATTTGAACACTGAAGCTTTCTTT	CASSREGNLNTEAFF
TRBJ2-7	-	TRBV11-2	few	TGTGCCAGCAGCTCCTACAGGGAGGGGCTGGGAGAGCAGTACTTC	CASSSYREGLGEQYF
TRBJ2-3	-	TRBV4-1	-	TGCGCCAGCAGCCAAGAGTCCGTCCCCGGAGATACGCAGTATTTT	CASSQESVPGDTQYF
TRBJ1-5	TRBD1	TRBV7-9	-	TGTGCCAGCAGCACAGGGGTGAACAATCAGCCCCAGCATTTT	CASSTGVNNQPQHF
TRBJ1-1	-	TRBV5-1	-	TGCGCCAGCAGCTTACAGGGCGTGGGGATGAACACTGAAGCTTTCTTT	CASSLQGVGMNTEAFF
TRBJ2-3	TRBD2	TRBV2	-	TGTGCCAGCAGTGGGCTGGGACTAGCGGGCGGCACAGATACGCAGTATTTT	CASSGLGLAGGTDTQYF
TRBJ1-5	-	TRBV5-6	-	TGTGCCAGCAGCTTGGGGGGGGGCCAGGGCAATCAGCCCCAGCATTTT	CASSLGGGQGNQPQHF
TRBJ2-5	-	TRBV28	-	TGTGCCAGCATCCGCGGGACTCTAGGAGGGGAGACCCAGTACTTC	CASIRGTLGGETQYF
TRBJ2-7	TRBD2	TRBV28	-	TGTGCCAGCAGTCCCGGACTAGGAGACGAGCAGTACTTC	CASSPGLGDEQYF
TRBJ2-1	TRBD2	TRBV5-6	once	TGTGCCAGCAGCTCCGAACTAGCGAATTACAATGAGCAGTTCTTC	CASSSELANYNEQFF
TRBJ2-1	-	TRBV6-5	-	TGTGCCAGCAGCCAATACAGGGCGGATGAGCAGTTCTTC	CASSQYRADEQFF
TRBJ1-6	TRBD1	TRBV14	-	TGTGCCAGCAGCCAAGAACCGTACAGGGGAGGTAGGACACCCCTCCACTTT	CASSQEPYRGGRTPLHF
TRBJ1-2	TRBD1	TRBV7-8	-	TGTGCCAGCAGCCCTAGTGGGACAGGTTTTGGCTACACCTTC	CASSPSGTGFGYTF
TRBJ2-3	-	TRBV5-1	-	TGCGCCAGCAAGGGCGGGCTCAGCACAGATACGCAGTATTTT	CASKGGLSTDTQYF
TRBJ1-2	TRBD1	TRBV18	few	TGTGCCAGCTCACCCTACCCCCGGGACAGGGGGGATAACTATGGCTACACCTTC	CASSPYPRDRGDNYGYTF
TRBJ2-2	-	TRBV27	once	TGTGCCAGCAGACGGGATTTAAACACCGGGGAGCTGTTTTTT	CASRRDLNTGELFF